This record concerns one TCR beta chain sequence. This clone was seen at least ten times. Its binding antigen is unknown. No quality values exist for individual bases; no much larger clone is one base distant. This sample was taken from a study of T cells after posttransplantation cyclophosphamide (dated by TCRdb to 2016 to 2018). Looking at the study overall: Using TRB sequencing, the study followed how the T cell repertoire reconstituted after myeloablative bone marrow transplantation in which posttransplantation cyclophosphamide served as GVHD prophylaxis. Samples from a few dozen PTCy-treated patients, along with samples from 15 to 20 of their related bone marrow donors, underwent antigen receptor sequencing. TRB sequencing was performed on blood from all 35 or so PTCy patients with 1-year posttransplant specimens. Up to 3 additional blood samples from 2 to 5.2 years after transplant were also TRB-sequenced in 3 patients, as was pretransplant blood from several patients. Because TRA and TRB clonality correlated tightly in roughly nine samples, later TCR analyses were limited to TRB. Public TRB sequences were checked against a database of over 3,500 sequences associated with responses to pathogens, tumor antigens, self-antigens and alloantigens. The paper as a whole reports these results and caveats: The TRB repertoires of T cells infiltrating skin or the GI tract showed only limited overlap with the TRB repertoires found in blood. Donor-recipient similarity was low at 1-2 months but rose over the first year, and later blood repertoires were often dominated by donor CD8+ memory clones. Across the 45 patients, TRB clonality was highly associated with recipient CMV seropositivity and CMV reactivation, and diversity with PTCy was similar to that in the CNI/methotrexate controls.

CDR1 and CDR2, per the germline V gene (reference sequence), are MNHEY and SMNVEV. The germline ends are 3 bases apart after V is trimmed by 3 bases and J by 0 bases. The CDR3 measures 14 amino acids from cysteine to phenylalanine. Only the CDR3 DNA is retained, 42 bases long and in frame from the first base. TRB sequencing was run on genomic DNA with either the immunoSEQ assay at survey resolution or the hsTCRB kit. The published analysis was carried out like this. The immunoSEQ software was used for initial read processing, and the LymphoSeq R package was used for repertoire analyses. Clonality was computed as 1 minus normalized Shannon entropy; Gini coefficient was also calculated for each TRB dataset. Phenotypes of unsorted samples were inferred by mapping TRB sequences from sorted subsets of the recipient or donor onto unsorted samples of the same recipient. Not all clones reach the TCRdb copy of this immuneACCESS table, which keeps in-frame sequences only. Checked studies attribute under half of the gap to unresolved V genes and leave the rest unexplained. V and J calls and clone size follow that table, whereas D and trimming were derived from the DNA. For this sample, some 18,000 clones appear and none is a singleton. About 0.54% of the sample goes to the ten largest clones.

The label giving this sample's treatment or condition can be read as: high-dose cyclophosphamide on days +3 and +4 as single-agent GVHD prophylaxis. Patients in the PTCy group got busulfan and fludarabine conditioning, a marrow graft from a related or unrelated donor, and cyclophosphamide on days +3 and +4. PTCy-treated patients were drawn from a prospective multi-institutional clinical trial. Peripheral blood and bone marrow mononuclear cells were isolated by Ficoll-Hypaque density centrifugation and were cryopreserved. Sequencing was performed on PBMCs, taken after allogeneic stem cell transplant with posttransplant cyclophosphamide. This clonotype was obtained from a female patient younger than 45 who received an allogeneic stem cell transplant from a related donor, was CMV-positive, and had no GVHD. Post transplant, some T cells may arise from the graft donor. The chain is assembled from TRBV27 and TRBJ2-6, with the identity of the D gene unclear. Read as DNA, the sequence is TGTGCCAGCAGTTTCTACTCTGGGGCCAACGTCCTGACTTTC. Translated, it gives CASSFYSGANVLTF.